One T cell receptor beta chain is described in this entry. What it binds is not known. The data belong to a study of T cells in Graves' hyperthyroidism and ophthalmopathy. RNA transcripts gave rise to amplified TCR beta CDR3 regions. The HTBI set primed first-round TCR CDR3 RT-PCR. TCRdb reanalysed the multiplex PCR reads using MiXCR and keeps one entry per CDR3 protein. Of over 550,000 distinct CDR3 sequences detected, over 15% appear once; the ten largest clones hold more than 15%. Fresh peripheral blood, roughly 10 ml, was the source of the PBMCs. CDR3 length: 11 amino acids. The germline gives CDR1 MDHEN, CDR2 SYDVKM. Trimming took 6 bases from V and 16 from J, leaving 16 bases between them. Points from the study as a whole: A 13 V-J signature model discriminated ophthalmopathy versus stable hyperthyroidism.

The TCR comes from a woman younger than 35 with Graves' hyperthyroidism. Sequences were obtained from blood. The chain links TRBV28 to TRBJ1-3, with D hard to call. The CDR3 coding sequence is TGTGCCAGCAGCCCGGGTGTTTTTAAGTATTTT. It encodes CASSPGVFKYF.